Following are 30 T cell receptor beta chains from one sample sequenced in a study of response to subunit inactivated influenza vaccine. TCRdb re-analysed the RT-PCR reads in MiXCR, keeping a single row per CDR3 protein. The sample carries approximately 530,000 distinct CDR3 sequences, under 9% recorded once. This sample comprised PBMCs from blood, obtained roughly 24 months after vaccination. Receptor source: a man aged 50 to 69 who received an inactivated influenza vaccine.

This clonotype was counted between two and nine times. The J gene is TRBJ2-1, the V gene TRBV18, with a possible D match to TRBD2 (6 bases). This CDR3 region has 14 residues. Looked up from germline, CDR1 is KGHSH and CDR2 is LQKENI. V lost 5 bases, J lost 4 bases, and 12 bases lay in between. In DNA form, the CDR3 reads TGTGCCAGCTCAGTCCTAGCGAGATACAATGAGCAGTTCTTC. Its translation: CASSVLARYNEQFF.

The rearrangement uses TRBV5-1 and TRBJ2-3; D may be TRBD1 (6 bases). This CDR3 spans 18 amino acids. Germline loops: CDR1 SGHRS, CDR2 YFSETQ. Trimming removed 0 bases from V and 2 bases from J, with 19 bases in between. The CDR3: CASSLADLPGAHTDTQYF. The DNA of the CDR3 is TGCGCCAGCAGCTTGGCCGATCTTCCAGGGGCTCACACAGATACGCAGTATTTT.

This clonotype was found many times. The V and J genes are TRBV12-3 or TRBV12-4 and TRBJ2-4, with a weak D call TRBD1 (6 bases). V lost 5 bases to trimming and J lost 5 bases, with 13 bases between them. This CDR3 region has 14 residues. This chain's CDR3 is CASSHRESQNIQYF. The CDR3 coding sequence is TGTGCCAGCAGTCACAGGGAATCTCAAAACATTCAGTACTTC.

This clonotype was seen ten or more times. This rearrangement joins TRBV3-1 to TRBJ2-1, with TRBD1 identical over 9 bases. This CDR3 is 13 amino acids long. Trimming at V came to 5 bases and at J to 7 bases, leaving 3 bases not matched to a gene. Germline values: CDR1 LGHDT, CDR2 YNNKEL (reference sequence). CDR3 coding DNA: TGTGCCAGCAGCTTCGGACAGGGGAATGAGCAGTTCTTC. This gives the protein CASSFGQGNEQFF.

This clonotype was counted ten times or more. The chain uses TRBV5-1 and TRBJ1-1; a weak D match, TRBD1 (6 bases). CDR1 is SGHRS and CDR2 is YFSETQ in the germline V gene. V lost 4 bases and J 1 base, leaving 11 bases between the germline ends. This CDR3 contains 14 residues. The CDR3 nucleotides are TGCGCCAGCAGCCCCGGGACATCGAACACTGAAGCTTTCTTT. It translates to CASSPGTSNTEAFF.

There are a few counts of this clonotype. V and J are TRBV21-1 and TRBJ2-7; the tabulated D call, TRBD1, remains unverified against the DNA. TRBV21-1 constitutes a pseudogene. The CDR3 covers 17 residues. The CDR3 region is CASSKGKSAGWTYEQYF. DNA of the CDR3: TGTGCCAGCAGCAAAGGGAAAAGCGCAGGGTGGACCTACGAGCAGTACTTC.

This clonotype appeared a few times. The genes are TRBV7-2 and TRBJ2-5; 10 bases agree with TRBD1. This CDR3 spans 15 amino acids. The germline gives CDR1 SGHTA, CDR2 FQGNSA. Trimming removed 5 bases from V and 6 bases from J; junction bases left unmatched: 9. Here the CDR3 DNA reads TGTGCCAGCAGCCCGTGGGGGACAGGGGTAAAGACCCAGTACTTC. Encoded protein: CASSPWGTGVKTQYF.

This clonotype was detected many times. V and J are TRBV12-3 or TRBV12-4 and TRBJ2-1, with 8 bases that match TRBD2. V shed 4 bases, J shed 4 bases, and the junction held 3 bases outside the gene matches. This CDR3 has 14 residues. DNA of the CDR3: TGTGCCAGCAGTTGGGAGCGGGGGTACAATGAGCAGTTCTTC. Translated, it gives CASSWERGYNEQFF.

Worth noting for this clonotype: Since the CDR3 does not end with the conserved phenylalanine or tryptophan, this likely comes from a read error. The V call is TRBV11-2, the J call TRBJ2-3; D gene unclear. The CDR3 is made up of 16 amino acids. V was cut by 4 bases and J by 6 bases, with 20 bases left in between. CDR1 is SGHAT, CDR2 FQNNGV, per germline. This chain's CDR3 is CASSSESRVKMDTQYS. The CDR3 DNA follows: TGTGCCAGCAGCTCTGAAAGCCGGGTCAAGATGGATACGCAGTATTCT.

This clonotype was seen a handful of times. The chain is built from TRBV5-1 and TRBJ2-3; TRBD2 aligns across 7 bases. The CDR3 has 18 residues. The ends lost 3 bases at V and 0 bases at J; junction bases unmatched: 13. The V gene's germline CDR1 is SGHRS and CDR2 YFSETQ. The CDR3 bases are TGCGCCAGCAGCTCCGTGGAGCGGGGTGTTCCTAGCACAGATACGCAGTATTTT. This gives the protein CASSSVERGVPSTDTQYF.

This clonotype came up many times. The rearrangement links TRBV3-1 to TRBJ1-1; 10 nucleotides align to TRBD1. Looked up from germline, CDR1 is LGHDT and CDR2 is YNNKEL (reference sequence). The CDR3 has 17 amino acids. Trimming cost V 3 bases and J 0 bases; bases outside gene matches: 7. CDR3 sequence (DNA): TGTGCCAGCAGCCAGGGGACAGGGGATTTGATGAACACTGAAGCTTTCTTT. Residues: CASSQGTGDLMNTEAFF.

This sequence joins TRBV12-3 or TRBV12-4 and TRBJ2-2, with 8 bases lining up with TRBD1. After removal of 2 bases from V and 5 bases from J, the junction contained 19 bases not matched to a gene. This CDR3 spans 20 amino acids. CDR3 sequence reads: CASSLRRTGRGYVRTGELFF. The CDR3 DNA reads as TGTGCCAGCAGTTTACGAAGGACAGGGAGAGGCTATGTGAGAACCGGGGAGCTGTTTTTT.

This clonotype occurred many times. V and J are TRBV11-1 and TRBJ2-2; 8 bases map to TRBD2. The J segment lost 0 bases and the V segment lost 3 bases, leaving 9 bases of the junction unmatched. Germline V gives CDR1 SGHAT, CDR2 FQDESV (reference sequence). This CDR3 spans 18 amino acids. The CDR3 DNA reads as TGTGCCAGCAGCTTCCGAGGCATTAGCGGGACGAACACCGGGGAGCTGTTTTTT. Its translation is CASSFRGISGTNTGELFF.

In its sample, this clonotype was seen many times. V is TRBV12-3 or TRBV12-4 and J is TRBJ2-7, with D possibly being TRBD2 (5 bases). The CDR3 is made up of 11 amino acids. The germline V and J ends were trimmed by 3 bases and 6 bases, with 6 bases remaining between them. For the CDR3, the DNA is TGTGCCAGCAGTTTCGAGGGCGAGCAGTACTTC. Translated, it gives CASSFEGEQYF.

This clonotype was counted many times. The rearrangement uses TRBV15 and TRBJ1-2; D gene ambiguous. Trimming removed 5 bases from V and 7 bases from J, with 11 bases in between. Germline CDR1 LNHNV, CDR2 YYDKDF (reference sequence). The CDR3 is 12 amino acids. CDR3 region: CATSEGAGGYTF. DNA for the CDR3: TGTGCCACCAGCGAGGGAGCGGGTGGCTACACCTTC.

This clonotype was seen a handful of times. V gene TRBV7-2 combines with J gene TRBJ2-5; D is perhaps TRBD2 (5 bases). Germline V gene data show CDR1 as SGHTA and CDR2 as FQGNSA. V lost 2 bases and J lost 3, with 16 bases in between. The CDR3 is 16 residues long. The chain's CDR3 is CASSLTGIESEETQYF. In DNA, the CDR3 is TGTGCCAGCAGCTTAACGGGGATCGAGTCCGAAGAGACCCAGTACTTC.

This clonotype was counted a few times. The V gene is TRBV12-3 or TRBV12-4, the J gene TRBJ2-7, with 7 bases aligning to TRBD2. Losses at the gene ends were 7 bases for V and 4 bases for J; bases not matched to a gene: 10. The CDR3 runs to 14 residues. The CDR3 loop is CASKPYNGGYEQYF. As DNA, the CDR3 is TGTGCCAGCAAGCCATACAACGGGGGGTACGAGCAGTACTTC.

This clonotype was counted between two and nine times. This chain joins TRBV30 and TRBJ2-2; D unresolved. There are 14 residues in the CDR3. Germline CDR1 is GTSNPN and CDR2 is SVGIG (reference sequence). V lost 8 bases and J lost 3, with 16 bases in between. CDR3 in DNA: TGTGCCCGAAGGTTGGGGTTGGACACCGGGGAGCTGTTTTTT. Protein sequence: CARRLGLDTGELFF.

The sample holds a few counts of this clonotype. The chain joins TRBV7-2 to TRBJ2-5; 11 bases line up with TRBD1. This CDR3 is 15 amino acids long. Unmatched junction bases numbered 6, after V lost 4 bases and J lost 5 bases. CDR1 is SGHTA, CDR2 FQGNSA, per germline. The CDR3 loop reads CASSSRTGGSETQYF. The CDR3 DNA is TGTGCCAGCAGCTCGAGGACAGGGGGCAGCGAGACCCAGTACTTC.

This clonotype turned up a few times. This chain uses TRBV11-1 with TRBJ2-3, with 8 bases matching TRBD2. Germline CDR1 and CDR2: SGHAT and FQDESV (reference sequence). CDR3 length: 16 amino acids. V was clipped by 5 bases and J by 4 bases; unmatched bases: 11. CDR3 region: CASSARGGSYSDTQYF. Written as DNA, the CDR3 is TGTGCCAGCAGCGCTCGCGGGGGGTCGTACTCAGATACGCAGTATTTT.

The sample holds many counts of this clonotype. J is TRBJ1-4 and V is TRBV5-1, with D possibly matching TRBD1 (5 bases). Trimming removed 0 bases at V and 7 bases at J, with 13 bases between. The CDR3 spans 15 residues. Germline V CDR1 and CDR2: SGHRS, YFSETQ. CDR3 in amino acids: CASSLAWQGGEKLFF. The CDR3 coding sequence is TGCGCCAGCAGCTTGGCCTGGCAGGGAGGTGAAAAACTGTTTTTT.

This clonotype came up a few times. CDR3 region: CASSEGPAQSGANVLTF. CDR3 DNA sequence: TGTGCCAGCAGTGAAGGGCCAGCACAATCTGGGGCCAACGTCCTGACTTTC. This chain connects TRBV2 to TRBJ2-6; no clear D. The CDR3 sequence is 17 residues long. V was cut by 1 base and J by 1 base, with 11 bases left in between. CDR1 is SNHLY and CDR2 is FYNNEI in the germline V gene.

The chain is built from TRBV6-2 or TRBV6-3 and TRBJ2-1; a possible D gene is TRBD2 (6 bases). Germline CDR1 MNHEY, CDR2 SVGEGT. The CDR3 consists of 13 residues. V was cut by 7 bases and J by 8 bases, with 15 bases left in between. In nucleotides, the CDR3 is TGTGCCAGCACCCTCCCGTGGGGGGATGAGCAGTTCTTC. Its translation: CASTLPWGDEQFF.

This clonotype has at least ten counts. The chain uses TRBV3-1 and TRBJ1-4, with D perhaps matching TRBD1 (6 bases). Germline CDR1 is LGHDT and CDR2 is YNNKEL (reference sequence). The CDR3 is 13 amino acids. With 6 bases removed from V and 4 bases from J, the gap between germline ends came to 9 bases. The CDR3 coding sequence is TGTGCCAGCAGACGACAGGTTAATGAAAAACTGTTTTTT. Translated, it gives CASRRQVNEKLFF. The variable domain in full, with the rest retrieved from reference TRBV3-1 and TRBJ1-4, is DTAVSQTPKYLVTQMGNDKSIKCEQNLGHDTMYWYKQDSKKFLKIMFSYNNKELIINETVPNRFSPKSPDKAHLNLHINSLELGDSAVYFCASRRQVNEKLFFGSGTQLSVL.

This clonotype was recorded many times. The chain couples TRBV6-1 to TRBJ1-2, with 7 nucleotides matching TRBD1. The CDR3 loop spans 14 amino acids. Germline CDR1 MNHNS, CDR2 SASEGT. V gave up 5 bases and J gave up 0 bases; unmatched junction bases: 3. CDR3 loop: CASSQDRPNYGYTF. As DNA, the CDR3 is TGTGCCAGCAGTCAGGACAGGCCTAACTATGGCTACACCTTC.

This clonotype occurred many times. This rearrangement joins TRBV29-1 to TRBJ2-3; a possible D gene is TRBD1 (5 bases). Per the germline V gene, CDR1 is SQVTM and CDR2 is ANQGSEA. CDR3 length: 10 amino acids. CDR3 region: CSGATDTQYF. For the CDR3, the DNA is TGCAGTGGGGCCACAGATACGCAGTATTTT.

The chain is built from TRBV7-2 and TRBJ1-5; tentatively, D is TRBD1 (5 bases). This CDR3 spans 16 amino acids. V was pared by 2 bases and J by 1 base, with 12 bases between. The germline gives CDR1 SGHTA, CDR2 FQGNSA. CDR3 coding DNA: TGTGCCAGCAGCTTACCGTCGACAGAGAGCAATCAGCCCCAGCATTTT. It specifies CASSLPSTESNQPQHF.

This clonotype was seen many times. This CDR3 is CASATTDTQYF. The CDR3 DNA is TGTGCCAGCGCCACCACAGATACGCAGTATTTT. The V gene is TRBV12-3 or TRBV12-4, the J gene TRBJ2-3; the D is unclear. This CDR3 contains 11 residues. The V gene lost 8 bases and the J gene lost 2 bases, with 5 bases spanning the gap.

This clonotype was found a few times. V is TRBV5-6 and J is TRBJ2-7; 8 bases agree with TRBD1. There are 15 residues in the CDR3. In germline, CDR1 is SGHDT, CDR2 YYEEEE. The ends lost 4 bases at V and 4 bases at J; junction bases unmatched: 10. CDR3: CASSLRGLELYEQYF. DNA for the CDR3: TGTGCCAGCAGCCTCAGGGGGCTTGAGCTATACGAGCAGTACTTC.

The chain carries TRBV20-1 and TRBJ1-5, with 8 bases fitting TRBD1. J lost 6 bases, V lost 0 bases, and 7 bases had no gene match. This CDR3 contains 15 residues. Germline V gives CDR1 DFQATT, CDR2 SNEGSKA (reference sequence). The CDR3 region is CSARDDGQGTQPQHF. The DNA of the CDR3 is TGCAGTGCTAGAGATGACGGACAGGGTACTCAGCCCCAGCATTTT.